These T cell receptor beta chains were read from a single sample in a study of blood T cell repertoires in COVID-19. Only in-frame clones appear in the TCRdb table, and some are missing; sequencing was by immunoSEQ multiplex PCR. Seen here are roughly 430,000 clones, over 75% observed once, and the top ten hold approximately 1.5%. The source material was PBMCs or T cells enriched from blood (not recorded which). The receptors derive from a woman aged 18-30 years who had been exposed to COVID-19. Both conserved end residues are part of each CDR3. D genes are given only for firm matches. Clone size is not always given. Where it is, it says once, few, many or a class for expanded clones.

clone size: -
V gene: TRBV7-8
D gene: TRBD1
J gene: TRBJ2-1
CDR3 protein: CASSPSGGGDEQFF
CDR3 DNA: TGTGCCAGCAGCCCCTCAGGGGGCGGCGATGAGCAGTTCTTC

clone size: -
V gene: TRBV27
D gene: -
J gene: TRBJ2-7
CDR3 protein: CASSLSGHFYEQYF
CDR3 DNA: TGTGCCAGCAGTTTATCGGGCCACTTCTACGAGCAGTACTTC

clone size: -
V gene: TRBV5-4
D gene: TRBD2
J gene: TRBJ2-1
CDR3 protein: CASSTGLDGNEQFF
CDR3 DNA: TGTGCCAGCAGCACCGGACTAGACGGCAATGAGCAGTTCTTC

clone size: -
V gene: TRBV7-2
D gene: -
J gene: TRBJ2-7
CDR3 protein: CASSPPSGSGPYEQYF
CDR3 DNA: TGTGCCAGCAGCCCCCCCTCCGGGTCAGGGCCCTACGAGCAGTACTTC

clone size: -
V gene: TRBV6-1
D gene: TRBD2
J gene: TRBJ2-3
CDR3 protein: CASSVPGAGYNTDTQYF
CDR3 DNA: TGTGCCAGCAGTGTGCCTGGAGCGGGATATAACACAGATACGCAGTATTTT

clone size: -
V gene: TRBV28
D gene: -
J gene: TRBJ1-1
CDR3 protein: CASSYQGKGWDTEAFF
CDR3 DNA: TGTGCCAGCAGTTACCAGGGCAAGGGGTGGGACACTGAAGCTTTCTTT

clone size: -
V gene: TRBV5-6
D gene: -
J gene: TRBJ1-4
CDR3 protein: CASSLGSNEKLFF
CDR3 DNA: TGTGCCAGCAGCTTGGGGAGCAATGAAAAACTGTTTTTT

clone size: -
V gene: TRBV28
D gene: TRBD1
J gene: TRBJ2-3
CDR3 protein: CASSEGGESDTQYF
CDR3 DNA: TGTGCCAGCAGTGAAGGGGGCGAATCAGATACGCAGTATTTT

clone size: -
V gene: TRBV3-1/TRBV3-2
D gene: TRBD1
J gene: TRBJ1-5
CDR3 protein: CASSRTGFDQPQHF
CDR3 DNA: TGTGCCAGCAGCCGGACAGGGTTCGATCAGCCCCAGCATTTT

clone size: -
V gene: TRBV3-1/TRBV3-2
D gene: -
J gene: TRBJ2-1
CDR3 protein: CAAGQTYNEQFF
CDR3 DNA: TGTGCCGCGGGACAGACCTACAATGAGCAGTTCTTC

clone size: -
V gene: TRBV9
D gene: -
J gene: TRBJ1-2
CDR3 protein: CASSVEGRAYGYTF
CDR3 DNA: TGTGCCAGCAGCGTAGAGGGCAGGGCCTATGGCTACACCTTC

clone size: -
V gene: TRBV4-1
D gene: TRBD1
J gene: TRBJ2-7
CDR3 protein: CASSQASGTAALPQYF
CDR3 DNA: TGCGCCAGCAGCCAAGCTTCCGGGACAGCCGCCCTTCCCCAGTACTTC

clone size: -
V gene: TRBV27
D gene: TRBD2
J gene: TRBJ2-1
CDR3 protein: CASSFLAASYNEQFF
CDR3 DNA: TGTGCCAGCAGTTTCCTAGCGGCTTCCTACAATGAGCAGTTCTTC

clone size: -
V gene: TRBV27
D gene: -
J gene: TRBJ2-7
CDR3 protein: CASSLFEGVRPYEQYF
CDR3 DNA: TGTGCCAGCAGTTTATTTGAAGGGGTCCGACCCTACGAGCAGTACTTC

clone size: -
V gene: TRBV4-2
D gene: -
J gene: TRBJ1-5
CDR3 protein: CASSQDPTGLNQPQHF
CDR3 DNA: TGTGCCAGCAGCCAAGATCCGACAGGTCTCAATCAGCCCCAGCATTTT

clone size: once
V gene: TRBV28
D gene: TRBD1
J gene: TRBJ1-1
CDR3 protein: CASRAQGDTEAFF
CDR3 DNA: TGTGCCAGCAGAGCGCAGGGGGACACTGAAGCTTTCTTT

clone size: -
V gene: TRBV19
D gene: -
J gene: TRBJ1-1
CDR3 protein: CASSIPGSPAATEAFF
CDR3 DNA: TGTGCCAGTAGTATTCCTGGGAGCCCAGCGGCCACTGAAGCTTTCTTT

clone size: once
V gene: TRBV7-9
D gene: -
J gene: TRBJ1-4
CDR3 protein: CASSLATGIREKLFF
CDR3 DNA: TGTGCCAGCAGCTTAGCTACAGGGATTCGTGAAAAACTGTTTTTT

clone size: once
V gene: TRBV7-3
D gene: TRBD2
J gene: TRBJ2-3
CDR3 protein: CASSLAGGTDTQYF
CDR3 DNA: TGTGCCAGCAGCTTAGCGGGGGGCACAGATACGCAGTATTTT

clone size: -
V gene: TRBV4-1
D gene: TRBD2
J gene: TRBJ2-7
CDR3 protein: CASSQQGLADPYEQYF
CDR3 DNA: TGCGCCAGCAGCCAACAAGGACTAGCAGACCCCTACGAGCAGTACTTC